The next 27 T cell receptor beta chains were all read from a single sample in a study of T cells in Graves' hyperthyroidism and ophthalmopathy. The TCR beta CDR3 regions underwent amplification using RNA transcripts as the source. First-round RT-PCR of the TCR CDR3 relied on the HTBI primer set. Using its own MiXCR run on the multiplex PCR reads, TCRdb lists one record per CDR3 protein. The table includes about 350,000 distinct CDR3 sequences, approximately 19% detected once. The sample comprised blood. These receptors all come from a woman under 30 with Graves' hyperthyroidism.

On this clonotype: Since a much larger clone is just one base distant, this may be a read error. This rearrangement joins TRBV28 to TRBJ2-7; D not certain. The CDR3 length is 12 residues. The germline V gene encodes CDR1 MDHEN and CDR2 SYDVKM. CDR3 nucleotide sequence: TGTGCCGGCAGTACGGACGGCTACGAGCAGTACTTC. This encodes CAGSTDGYEQYF.

The sample holds many counts of this clonotype. The chain links TRBV6-1 to TRBJ1-5; D uncertain. The CDR3 loop spans 13 amino acids. V dropped 2 bases and J dropped 11 bases, with 13 bases sitting between them. Per germline, CDR1 MNHNS and CDR2 SASEGT. In nucleotides, the CDR3 is TGTGCCAGCAGTGAAAACGGCCTCCGGGCCCAGCATTTT. Translating it yields CASSENGLRAQHF.

This clonotype appeared many times. This sequence joins TRBV12-3 or TRBV12-4 and TRBJ1-2, with D perhaps TRBD1 (5 bases). V was cut by 9 bases and J by 4 bases, with 12 bases left in between. This CDR3 is built from 12 residues. The CDR3 DNA reads as TGTGCCAGTCTTAGGGGTCTCTATGGCTACACCTTC. Translating gives CASLRGLYGYTF.

Ten or more counts support this clonotype. V gene TRBV12-5 combines with J gene TRBJ1-2; tentative D call: TRBD1 (6 bases). Germline V gene lookup returns CDR1 LGHNT and CDR2 FRNRAP. The V gene lost 3 bases and the J gene lost 8 bases, with 16 bases spanning the gap. The CDR3 extends over 14 amino acids. CDR3 sequence reads: CASGFGTKQGGYTF. The CDR3 DNA is TGTGCTAGTGGTTTCGGGACCAAACAGGGAGGCTACACCTTC. Supplemented by reference TRBV12-5 and TRBJ1-2, the full variable domain reads DARVTQTPRHKVTEMGQEVTMRCQPILGHNTVFWYRQTMMQGLELLAYFRNRAPLDDSGMPKDRFSAEMPDATLATLKIQPSEPRDSAVYFCASGFGTKQGGYTFGSGTRLTVV.

Ten or more counts support this clonotype. J is TRBJ2-5 and V is TRBV7-8; D is perhaps TRBD2 (7 bases). V gave up 1 base and J gave up 5 bases, with 17 bases separating them. Germline V lookup: CDR1 SGHVS, CDR2 FQNEAQ. There are 16 residues in the CDR3. CDR3 in amino acids: CASSLDRSGGPETQYF. The CDR3 DNA sequence: TGTGCCAGCAGCTTAGACCGGTCCGGGGGGCCTGAGACCCAGTACTTC.

This clonotype was counted a few times. The chain joins TRBV4-2 to TRBJ2-7; possible D gene TRBD1, 6 bases. This CDR3 is built from 15 residues. CDR1 is LGHNA and CDR2 is YNFKEQ in the germline V gene. The V gene lost 0 bases and the J gene lost 4 bases, with 13 bases spanning the gap. The CDR3 protein is CASSQDRGQFYEQYF. CDR3 sequence (DNA): TGTGCCAGCAGCCAAGATCGGGGACAATTTTACGAGCAGTACTTC.

This clonotype came up many times. V is TRBV2 and J is TRBJ1-5, with D uncertain. The germline gives CDR1 SNHLY, CDR2 FYNNEI. V was pared by 3 bases and J by 7 bases, with 13 bases between. The CDR3 contains 14 residues. CDR3 loop: CASSDSYPLQPQHF. The CDR3 bases are TGTGCCAGCAGTGACTCCTACCCGTTGCAGCCCCAGCATTTT.

The chain links TRBV7-9 to TRBJ2-5; TRBD1 is a possible D gene (6 bases). Germline V gene lookup returns CDR1 SEHNR and CDR2 FQNEAQ (reference sequence). Deletions cut 6 bases from V and 10 bases from J, with 27 bases between. The CDR3 runs 16 residues. CDR3 DNA: TGTGCCAGCAGTGGAACCACGGGACAACTTAATAGGGACCAGTACTTC. Residues: CASSGTTGQLNRDQYF.

The sample holds many counts of this clonotype. The chain couples TRBV15 to TRBJ1-5; 9 bases are shared with TRBD1. V was pared by 1 base and J by 5 bases, with 3 bases of the junction left unmatched. The V gene's germline CDR1 is LNHNV and CDR2 YYDKDF (reference sequence). The CDR3 is made up of 15 amino acids. The chain's CDR3 is CATSRGGTGYQPQHF. CDR3 DNA sequence: TGTGCCACCAGCAGAGGGGGGACAGGGTATCAGCCCCAGCATTTT.

This clonotype was counted many times. This sequence joins TRBV6-1 and TRBJ1-1; 8 bases line up with TRBD1. V shed 4 bases and J 0 bases; nucleotides not matched to a gene: 7. The CDR3 contains 16 residues. In germline, CDR1 is MNHNS, CDR2 SASEGT. DNA of the CDR3: TGTGCCAGCAGTGCCCCGGACAGGGAAGTGAACACTGAAGCTTTCTTT. Translating it yields CASSAPDREVNTEAFF.

The chain combines TRBV12-3 or TRBV12-4 with TRBJ1-2; TRBD1 matches 9 bases. The CDR3 is 13 amino acids. V dropped 10 bases and J dropped 8; count of bases not matched to a gene: 11. The CDR3 DNA reads as TGTGCCACCACCCTCCAAACAGGGGGCGGCTACACCTTC. It codes for CATTLQTGGGYTF.

The rearrangement joins TRBV12-3 or TRBV12-4 to TRBJ2-5; 7 nucleotides line up with TRBD2. The CDR3 sequence is 14 residues long. The ends lost 3 bases at V and 1 base at J; junction bases unmatched: 2. In DNA, the CDR3 is TGTGCCAGCAGTTTTCCTAGCGGCCAAGAGACCCAGTACTTC. Residues: CASSFPSGQETQYF.

At least ten counts were recorded for this clonotype. The rearrangement joins TRBV20-1 to TRBJ1-1; D uncertain. CDR3 length: 13 residues. Germline CDR1 reads DFQATT; CDR2 reads SNEGSKA (reference sequence). V was cut by 3 bases and J by 0 bases, with 8 bases left in between. Here the CDR3 reads CSARRQMNTEAFF. DNA for the CDR3: TGCAGTGCTAGGCGCCAAATGAACACTGAAGCTTTCTTT.

Ten or more counts support this clonotype. The chain recombines TRBV20-1 with TRBJ2-5; no clear D gene. Trimming shortened V by 1 base and J by 1 base, and 10 bases separated the two germline ends. CDR3 length equals 14 residues. Germline CDR1 is DFQATT and CDR2 is SNEGSKA (reference sequence). Here the CDR3 DNA reads TGCAGTGCTAGAGTCCAGAGACTCCAAGAGACCCAGTACTTC. It codes for CSARVQRLQETQYF.

The table lists this clonotype with many counts. The chain uses TRBV20-1 and TRBJ2-7; 11 positions match TRBD2. Germline CDR1 is DFQATT and CDR2 is SNEGSKA (reference sequence). This CDR3 is built from 17 residues. V lost 1 base to trimming and J lost 0 bases; unmatched junction nucleotides: 8. The CDR3 loop reads CSARVPSGGWSSYEQYF. As DNA, the CDR3 is TGCAGTGCTAGAGTTCCTAGCGGGGGGTGGAGCTCCTACGAGCAGTACTTC.

The table lists this clonotype with many counts. This CDR3 is CASSTGTGASGYTF. The CDR3 region has the DNA TGCGCCAGCAGCACGGGGACAGGAGCAAGTGGCTACACCTTC. The chain recombines TRBV5-1 with TRBJ1-2; 8 positions agree with TRBD1. The CDR3 has 14 amino acids. Germline V gene sequence: CDR1 SGHRS, CDR2 YFSETQ. J lost 7 bases, V lost 4 bases, and 9 bases had no gene match. The entire variable domain, with the rest obtained from reference TRBV5-1 and TRBJ1-2, is as follows: KAGVTQTPRYLIKTRGQQVTLSCSPISGHRSVSWYQQTPGQGLQFLFEYFSETQRNKGNFPGRFSGRQFSNSRSEMNVSTLELGDSALYLCASSTGTGASGYTFGSGTRLTVV.

This clonotype was observed at least ten times. This chain joins TRBV5-1 and TRBJ2-5; a possible D gene is TRBD1 (5 bases). The CDR3 consists of 15 residues. Trimming cost V 0 bases and J 4 bases, with 13 bases left between them. The germline V gene encodes CDR1 SGHRS and CDR2 YFSETQ. CDR3 loop: CASSLVNRPAETQYF. As DNA, the CDR3 is TGCGCCAGCAGCTTGGTGAACAGGCCGGCAGAGACCCAGTACTTC. Full variable domain (rest looked up from reference TRBV5-1 and TRBJ2-5): KAGVTQTPRYLIKTRGQQVTLSCSPISGHRSVSWYQQTPGQGLQFLFEYFSETQRNKGNFPGRFSGRQFSNSRSEMNVSTLELGDSALYLCASSLVNRPAETQYFGPGTRLLVL.

This clonotype was recorded at least ten times. The chain recombines TRBV12-3 or TRBV12-4 with TRBJ1-2; the D gene is possibly TRBD1 (5 bases). V lost 6 bases to trimming and J lost 3 bases, with 17 bases between them. The CDR3 covers 15 residues. CDR3 amino acids: CASSPRGDNDYGYTF. The CDR3 DNA sequence: TGTGCCAGCAGCCCACGAGGGGATAACGACTATGGCTACACCTTC.

Comment on this clonotype: A much larger clone lies one base from this, so it may be a read error. The chain carries TRBV29-1 and TRBJ1-1, with D unclear. V was shortened by 5 bases and J by 0 bases, with 10 bases between the two germline ends. The CDR3 contains 13 residues. Germline V gene data show CDR1 as SQVTM and CDR2 as ANQGSEA. The CDR3 reads CSVLRTVNTEAFF. The DNA for the CDR3 is TGCAGCGTTCTTCGGACCGTGAACACTGAAGCTTTCTTT.

J is TRBJ2-5 and V is TRBV4-1; 8 bases are shared with TRBD2. With 1 base clipped from V and 5 bases from J, the junction kept 15 bases outside the gene matches. This CDR3 is built from 18 residues. Germline CDR1 MGHRA, CDR2 YSYEKL. The CDR3 DNA follows: TGCGCCAGCAGCCAAGTCGGGAAACGGCGGGGGGCCGGGGAGACCCAGTACTTC. It yields the protein CASSQVGKRRGAGETQYF.

This clonotype was recorded many times. This chain joins TRBV5-1 and TRBJ2-7; 7 nucleotides agree with TRBD1. The germline V gene encodes CDR1 SGHRS and CDR2 YFSETQ. V lost 4 bases to trimming and J lost 3 bases; unmatched junction nucleotides: 7. The CDR3 spans 14 residues. The CDR3: CASSTTGTDYEQYF. CDR3 nucleotides: TGCGCCAGCAGCACCACCGGGACAGACTACGAGCAGTACTTC.

There are many counts of this clonotype. The rearrangement uses TRBV7-3 and TRBJ2-7; the D gene is possibly TRBD1 (6 bases). The CDR3 runs 15 residues. Trimming removed 3 bases at V and 0 bases at J, with 12 bases between. Germline assignment: CDR1 SGHTA and CDR2 FQGTGA. The CDR3 region is CASSLEGGNSYEQYF. DNA for the CDR3: TGTGCCAGCAGCTTGGAAGGGGGAAACTCCTACGAGCAGTACTTC.

This chain links TRBV12-3 or TRBV12-4 with TRBJ1-2, with 7 bases that match TRBD1. Trimming took 3 bases from V and 4 from J; bases not matched to a gene: 5. The CDR3 contains 14 residues. DNA of the CDR3: TGTGCCAGCAGTTTCTCGACAGGGTCCTATGGCTACACCTTC. Its protein is CASSFSTGSYGYTF.

Many counts were recorded for this clonotype. The V gene is TRBV7-9, the J gene TRBJ1-1, with unresolved D. Trimming stripped 2 bases from V and 7 bases from J, with 14 bases between. In germline, CDR1 is SEHNR, CDR2 FQNEAQ (reference sequence). The CDR3 sequence is 14 residues long. The CDR3 DNA follows: TGTGCCAGCAGCTTAAGTTTTAGCCGAAGTGAAGCTTTCTTT. Translated: CASSLSFSRSEAFF.

This clonotype was counted many times. The V call is TRBV6-5, the J call TRBJ2-7; TRBD1 might be the D (5 bases). Per the germline V gene, CDR1 is MNHEY and CDR2 is SVGAGI. This CDR3 has 13 amino acids. The V end was cut by 4 bases, the J end by 4 bases, with 11 bases between. In DNA, the CDR3 is TGTGCCAGCAGTTCGGACAACGGTTACGAGCAGTACTTC. Translating it yields CASSSDNGYEQYF.

This chain connects TRBV2 to TRBJ2-7; tentatively, D is TRBD1 or TRBD2 (5 bases each). The CDR3 spans 15 residues. CDR1 is SNHLY, CDR2 FYNNEI, per germline. Trimming removed 6 bases from V and 4 bases from J, with 19 bases in between. The CDR3 loop is CASREQDGGPYEQYF. The CDR3 nucleotides are TGTGCCAGCAGAGAACAGGACGGAGGACCTTACGAGCAGTACTTC.

The sample holds many counts of this clonotype. A much bigger clone sits one base away, suggesting this may be a read error. This chain connects TRBV24-1 to TRBJ2-5; a weak D match, TRBD1 (5 bases). The CDR3 sequence is 14 residues long. Trimming removed 7 bases from V and 1 base from J, with 12 bases in between. Per the germline V gene, CDR1 is KGHDR and CDR2 is SFDVKD. CDR3 DNA: TGTGCCACCAGCGAAGCAAGGGGCCAAGAGACCCAGTACTTC. It translates to CATSEARGQETQYF.